This T cell receptor (beta chain) appears in the sequencing data of a study of cytomegalovirus exposure and HLA in healthy donors. In germline, CDR1 is SGHRS, CDR2 YFSETQ. This CDR3 spans 15 amino acids. V lost 4 bases, J lost 1 base, and 5 bases stayed unmatched. As concerns this clone: Its antigen is unidentified. The sample contains more than one DNA sequence encoding this CDR3.

The primer mix had 60 Vbeta and 13 Jbeta primers. Profiled with immunoSEQ multiplex PCR; TCRdb holds only in-frame clones, not every one. This table holds 80,000 to 130,000 clones, about 79% found once. Regarding the study as a whole: It was reported that the classifier diagnosed cytomegalovirus status with high specificity and sensitivity in both the original and validation cohorts. A later analysis found that most CMV-associated TCR beta chains appeared HLA-restricted. Indistinguishable V segments such as TRBV6-2 and TRBV6-3 were excluded. HLA-A and HLA-B allele assignments for most subjects were reportedly predicted accurately using TCR beta sequences.

The receptor comes from a female donor in good health and CMV-seropositive. The chain links TRBV5-1 to TRBJ1-3, with 7 bases aligning to TRBD1. The material sequenced was PBMCs. CDR3 in DNA: TGCGCCAGCAGCCCTGGGACAGTTTCTGGAAACACCATATATTTT. Residues: CASSPGTVSGNTIYF.